This TCR beta chain is from a study of post-analysis software for immune sequencing data. Study details: The study covered relapsing-remitting, secondary progressive and progressive-relapsing courses of multiple sclerosis. Findings and caveats of the study: Compared with controls, patients had more of roughly five TRBV segments, including TRBV5-6, TRBV5-1 and TRBV20-1.

V was pared by 4 bases and J by 4 bases, with 14 bases between. This CDR3 has 14 amino acids. Germline CDR1 reads SGHRS; CDR2 reads YFSETQ. Unique molecular identifiers were present in the TCR beta cDNA libraries. From roughly 1 to 10 million T cells, 400,000 to 650,000 cDNA molecules were obtained. TCRdb reprocessed the PCR reads with MiXCR, giving one entry per CDR3 protein. The profile shows hundreds of thousands of distinct CDR3 sequences, about 32% of them singletons. The sample holds a few counts of this clonotype. The target antigen is unknown. This TCR came from a girl between 10 and 17 years old with multiple sclerosis. Sequencing was performed on blood. The chain is built from TRBV5-1 and TRBJ2-5; D might be TRBD2 (5 bases). CDR3 coding DNA: TGCGCCAGCAGCCCCCTGGGAGTAGGAGAGACCCAGTACTTC. Its protein is CASSPLGVGETQYF.